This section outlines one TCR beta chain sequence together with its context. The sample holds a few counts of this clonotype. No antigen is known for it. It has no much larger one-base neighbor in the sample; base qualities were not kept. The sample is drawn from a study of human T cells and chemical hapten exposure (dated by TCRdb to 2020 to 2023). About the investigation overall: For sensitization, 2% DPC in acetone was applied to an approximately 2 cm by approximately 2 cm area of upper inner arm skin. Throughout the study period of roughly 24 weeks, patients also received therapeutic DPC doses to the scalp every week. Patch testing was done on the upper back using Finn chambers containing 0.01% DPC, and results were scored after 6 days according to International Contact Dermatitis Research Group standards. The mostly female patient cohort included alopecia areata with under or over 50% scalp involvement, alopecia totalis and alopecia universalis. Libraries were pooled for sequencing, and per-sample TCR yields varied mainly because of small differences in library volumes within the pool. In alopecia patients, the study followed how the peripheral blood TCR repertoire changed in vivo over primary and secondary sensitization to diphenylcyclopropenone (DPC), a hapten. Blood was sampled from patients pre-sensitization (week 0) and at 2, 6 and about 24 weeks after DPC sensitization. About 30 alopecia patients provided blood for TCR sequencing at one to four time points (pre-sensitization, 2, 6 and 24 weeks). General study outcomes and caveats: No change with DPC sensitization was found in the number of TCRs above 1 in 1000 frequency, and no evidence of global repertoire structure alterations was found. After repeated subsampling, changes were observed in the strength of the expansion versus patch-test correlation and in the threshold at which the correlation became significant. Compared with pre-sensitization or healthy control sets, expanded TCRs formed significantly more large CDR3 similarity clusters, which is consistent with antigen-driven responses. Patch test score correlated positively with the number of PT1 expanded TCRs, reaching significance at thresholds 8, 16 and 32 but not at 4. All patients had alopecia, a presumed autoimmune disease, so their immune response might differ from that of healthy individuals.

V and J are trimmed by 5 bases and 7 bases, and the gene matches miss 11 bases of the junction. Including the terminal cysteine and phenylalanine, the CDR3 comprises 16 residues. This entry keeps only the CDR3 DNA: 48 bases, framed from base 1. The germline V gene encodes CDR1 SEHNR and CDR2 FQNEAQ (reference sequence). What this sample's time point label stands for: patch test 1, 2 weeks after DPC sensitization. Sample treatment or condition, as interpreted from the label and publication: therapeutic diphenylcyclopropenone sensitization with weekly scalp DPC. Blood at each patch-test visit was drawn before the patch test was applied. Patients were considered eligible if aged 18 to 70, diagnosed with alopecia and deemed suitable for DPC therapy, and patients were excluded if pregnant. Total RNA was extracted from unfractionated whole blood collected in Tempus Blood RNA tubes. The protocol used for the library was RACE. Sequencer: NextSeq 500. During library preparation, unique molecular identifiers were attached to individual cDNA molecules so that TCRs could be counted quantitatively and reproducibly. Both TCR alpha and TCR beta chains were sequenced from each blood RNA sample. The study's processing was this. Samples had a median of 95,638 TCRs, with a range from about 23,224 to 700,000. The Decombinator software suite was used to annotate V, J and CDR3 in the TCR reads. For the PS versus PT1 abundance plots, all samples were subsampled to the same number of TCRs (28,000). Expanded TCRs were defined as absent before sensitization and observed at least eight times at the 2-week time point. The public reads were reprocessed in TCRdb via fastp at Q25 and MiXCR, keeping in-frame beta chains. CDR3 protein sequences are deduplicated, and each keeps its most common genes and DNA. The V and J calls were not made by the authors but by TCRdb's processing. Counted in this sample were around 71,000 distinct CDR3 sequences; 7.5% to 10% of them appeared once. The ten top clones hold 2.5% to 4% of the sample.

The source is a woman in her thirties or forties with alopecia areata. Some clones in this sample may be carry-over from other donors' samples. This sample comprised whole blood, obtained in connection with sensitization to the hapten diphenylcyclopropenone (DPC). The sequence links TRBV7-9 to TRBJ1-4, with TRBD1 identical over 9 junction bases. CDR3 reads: CASSPGTGLFGEKLFF. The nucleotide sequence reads TGTGCCAGCAGCCCCGGGACAGGGCTATTCGGTGAAAAACTGTTTTTT.